The 15 T cell receptor beta chains below were found in one sample sequenced in a study of siplizumab effects on memory and regulatory T cells. Clones were sequenced by immunoSEQ multiplex PCR, and TCRdb holds only the in-frame ones, with some missing. The sample records 90,000 to 120,000 clones, roughly 92% being singletons. Input material: Tregs sorted from blood. The receptors shown here come from a human donor in good health.

The CDR3 protein is CASSLYPGGWETQYF. The CDR3 region has the DNA TGTGCCAGCAGTTTATACCCAGGGGGCTGGGAGACCCAGTACTTC. The V gene is TRBV27, the J gene TRBJ2-5; 8 bases match TRBD1. The trim removed 1 base at V and 5 bases at J, leaving 6 bases unmatched. Per the germline V gene, CDR1 is MNHEY and CDR2 is SMNVEV (reference sequence). The CDR3 runs to 15 residues.

This chain links TRBV9 with TRBJ2-2; D is perhaps TRBD1 (5 bases). Germline values: CDR1 SGDLS, CDR2 YYNGEE. With 4 bases removed from V and 3 bases from J, the gap between germline ends came to 19 bases. The CDR3 is 17 amino acids. The CDR3 protein is CASSPSKGPVHTGELFF. CDR3 in DNA: TGTGCCAGCAGCCCCTCAAAGGGGCCAGTTCACACCGGGGAGCTGTTTTTT.

CDR3 protein: CASSGGIDQETQYF. CDR3 sequence (DNA): TGTGCCAGCAGCGGGGGTATAGACCAAGAGACCCAGTACTTC. The rearrangement links TRBV9 to TRBJ2-5, with no clear D. The CDR3 sequence is 14 residues long. Per the germline V gene, CDR1 is SGDLS and CDR2 is YYNGEE. Trimming removed 3 bases from V and 0 bases from J, with 9 bases in between.

V and J are TRBV10-3 and TRBJ1-5; D may be TRBD1 (5 bases). The CDR3 covers 14 residues. Trimming pared 0 bases from V and 6 bases from J, leaving 9 bases between. Per germline, CDR1 ENHRY and CDR2 SYGVKD. The CDR3 DNA reads as TGTGCCATCAGTGAGTCGTCGGGGGTTCAGCCCCAGCATTTT. It yields the protein CAISESSGVQPQHF.

The chain uses TRBV5-1 and TRBJ1-1, with 7 bases matching TRBD1. Germline V gene data show CDR1 as SGHRS and CDR2 as YFSETQ. CDR3 length: 17 residues. Trimming cost V 0 bases and J 0 bases; bases outside gene matches: 8. CDR3 protein: CASSLGGRQGMNTEAFF. As DNA, the CDR3 is TGCGCCAGCAGCTTGGGGGGACGACAGGGCATGAACACTGAAGCTTTCTTT.

The chain uses TRBV19 and TRBJ2-2; TRBD1 might be the D (5 bases). The CDR3 has 14 residues. Looked up from germline, CDR1 is LNHDA and CDR2 is SQIVND (reference sequence). The V end lost 4 bases, the J end lost 6 bases, and 12 bases lay between the germline ends. The DNA for the CDR3 is TGTGCCAGTAGTACACGCAGGGTGGCCGGGGAGCTGTTTTTT. Translating gives CASSTRRVAGELFF.

This chain connects TRBV18 to TRBJ1-2; 7 bases align to TRBD1. This CDR3 has 12 amino acids. V shed 0 bases and J 8 bases; nucleotides not matched to a gene: 0. In germline, CDR1 is KGHSH, CDR2 LQKENI. The CDR3 DNA is TGTGCCAGCTCACCACCAGGGGGCGGCTACACCTTC. Its protein is CASSPPGGGYTF.

This chain connects TRBV7-3 to TRBJ1-1; 7 bases are a match to TRBD1. This CDR3 spans 16 amino acids. Germline V gene data show CDR1 as SGHTA and CDR2 as FQGTGA. The V and J ends lost 5 bases and 1 base, in that order; junction bases with no gene match: 10. The CDR3 DNA is TGTGCCAGCAGCCCCAGAGGGGGACAGAGGAACACTGAAGCTTTCTTT. Translation: CASSPRGGQRNTEAFF.

The V call is TRBV6-4, the J call TRBJ2-2, with TRBD1 identical over 7 bases. The V gene's germline CDR1 is MRHNA and CDR2 SNTAGT. The CDR3 contains 15 residues. V shed 6 bases and J 0 bases; nucleotides not matched to a gene: 4. Here the CDR3 reads CASRPDRANTGELFF. The CDR3 DNA reads TGTGCCAGCAGACCCGACAGGGCGAACACCGGGGAGCTGTTTTTT.

This chain connects TRBV6-5 to TRBJ2-5; unclear D gene. Trimming pared 1 base from V and 6 bases from J, leaving 12 bases between. The germline gives CDR1 MNHEY, CDR2 SVGAGI. The CDR3 spans 14 residues. CDR3 region: CASSYFWGDKTQYF. The CDR3 region has the DNA TGTGCCAGCAGTTACTTTTGGGGTGATAAGACCCAGTACTTC.

The chain joins TRBV4-3 to TRBJ2-7; D unresolved. V was clipped by 0 bases and J by 3 bases, with 15 bases between them. CDR3 size: 16 residues. Germline values: CDR1 LGHNA, CDR2 YSLEER. Here the CDR3 reads CASSQEARVPNYEQYF. CDR3 in DNA: TGCGCCAGCAGCCAAGAGGCTAGGGTCCCGAACTACGAGCAGTACTTC.

This clone turned up a few times. The gene calls are TRBV5-4 and TRBJ1-1; 8 bases agree with TRBD1. Looked up from germline, CDR1 is SGHNT and CDR2 is YYREEE (reference sequence). The CDR3 totals 14 residues. V dropped 5 bases and J dropped 6; count of bases not matched to a gene: 9. The CDR3, as DNA: TGTGCCAGCAGGCGAGACAGGGGTGCGGCTGAAGCTTTCTTT. It specifies CASRRDRGAAEAFF.

This chain uses TRBV5-8 with TRBJ1-6; the match to TRBD1 covers 10 bases. The junction had 8 bases not matched to a gene; V was cut back by 4 bases and J by 7 bases. Germline V gives CDR1 SGHTS, CDR2 YDEGEE. The CDR3 contains 16 residues. The CDR3 nucleotides are TGTGCCAGCAGCATGGGGACAGGGGTTCGGAATTCACCCCTCCACTTT. Amino acid sequence: CASSMGTGVRNSPLHF.

The chain employs TRBV10-3 and TRBJ2-1, with D possibly TRBD2 on 5 matching bases. Trimming left V 2 bases short and J 7 bases short, with 9 bases between. Germline V gives CDR1 ENHRY, CDR2 SYGVKD. CDR3 length: 13 amino acids. CDR3 protein: CAISEIGSNEQFF. The DNA of the CDR3 is TGTGCCATCAGTGAGATAGGGAGTAATGAGCAGTTCTTC.

In DNA form, the CDR3 reads TGTGCCATCAGGGAAAGGAATAGCTATGGCTACACCTTC. Protein sequence: CAIRERNSYGYTF. The chain uses TRBV10-3 and TRBJ1-2; unclear D gene. Between the trimmed V and J ends, which lost 6 bases and 4 bases, there was a span of 12 bases. The CDR3 has 13 residues. The germline CDR1 and CDR2 sequences are ENHRY and SYGVKD.